This T cell receptor beta chain was identified during a study of cytomegalovirus exposure and HLA in healthy donors. Study conclusions and caveats: It was only CMV serostatus that was available as immune exposure information. Accurate prediction of most subjects' HLA-A and HLA-B alleles from TCR beta sequences was reported.

The CDR3 covers 14 residues. CDR1 LNHDA and CDR2 SQIVND come from the germline V gene (reference sequence). In this sample, this clone turned up once. The antigen is not known. A read error may produce the germline difference seen at one junction end. Other nucleotide sequences in the sample specify the same CDR3. Primers included in the PCR were 60 Vbeta and 13 Jbeta primers. TCRdb's copy holds only in-frame clones and misses some; the assay was immunoSEQ multiplex PCR. Here the sample spans tens of thousands of clones, more than 65% being singletons. This chain joins TRBV19 and TRBJ1-5; no reliable D call. The source material was PBMCs. This sequence originates from a girl aged 2-10 years in good health and CMV-seropositive. CDR3 region: CASSKQRDTQPQHF. In nucleotides, the CDR3 is TGTGCCAGTTCAAAACAACGGGATACCCAGCCCCAGCACTTT.